Presented here are 32 T cell receptor beta chains from one specimen sequenced in a study of blood T cell repertoires in COVID-19. The method was immunoSEQ multiplex PCR; TCRdb's version includes in-frame clones alone and lacks a portion of them. The sample holds around 280,000 clones, 90% seen once. The sample comprised PBMCs or T cells enriched from blood (not recorded which). The receptors originated from a woman aged 18-35 years with acute COVID-19.

The V call is TRBV18, the J call TRBJ1-5; TRBD1 might be the D (6 bases). V lost 2 bases and J lost 6, with 11 bases in between. The germline V gene has CDR1 KGHSH and CDR2 LQKENI. The CDR3 is made up of 14 amino acids. The CDR3 bases are TGTGCCAGCTCACCAAACAGGGCGGGTCAGCCCCAGCATTTT. The encoded protein is CASSPNRAGQPQHF.

This rearrangement joins TRBV30 to TRBJ2-7, with a possible D match to TRBD2 (5 bases). Trimming removed 3 bases at V and 0 bases at J, with 15 bases between. Germline-derived CDR1 and CDR2 are GTSNPN and SVGIG (reference sequence). The CDR3 extends over 15 amino acids. The CDR3 spells CAWRGIAKSSYEQYF. In nucleotides, the CDR3 is TGTGCCTGGAGGGGGATAGCGAAGAGCTCCTACGAGCAGTACTTC.

This clone appeared once. The gene calls are TRBV6-4 and TRBJ2-6, with D maybe TRBD2 (5 bases). The CDR3 totals 16 residues. Germline lookup yields CDR1 MRHNA and CDR2 SNTAGT. V was pared by 0 bases and J by 0 bases, with 6 bases between. CDR3 sequence (DNA): TGTGCCAGCAGTGACTCGGGAGTCTCTGGGGCCAACGTCCTGACTTTC. Translation gives CASSDSGVSGANVLTF.

This sequence joins TRBV7-6 and TRBJ2-1; TRBD1 matches at 8 bases. The CDR3 extends over 15 amino acids. Per the germline V gene, CDR1 is SGHVS and CDR2 is FNYEAQ. V lost 5 bases and J lost 4; bases outside the gene matches: 7. The CDR3: CASSNGQGTYNEQFF. The CDR3 coding sequence is TGTGCCAGCAGCAACGGACAGGGAACGTACAATGAGCAGTTCTTC. The whole variable domain, filled in from reference TRBV7-6 and TRBJ2-1, reads GAGVSQSPRYKVTKRGQDVALRCDPISGHVSLYWYRQALGQGPEFLTYFNYEAQQDKSGLPNDRFSAERPEGSISTLTIQRTEQRDSAMYRCASSNGQGTYNEQFFGPGTRLTVL.

This chain joins TRBV19 and TRBJ2-1; TRBD2 aligns across 9 bases. The CDR3 runs to 16 residues. Germline V CDR1 and CDR2: LNHDA, SQIVND (reference sequence). Germline trimming cut 7 bases from V and 4 bases from J; bases unmatched to any gene: 11. The CDR3 bases are TGTGCCAGTATGGTTGGACTAGCGAAGGGTTACAATGAGCAGTTCTTC. This gives the protein CASMVGLAKGYNEQFF.

The chain uses TRBV5-1 and TRBJ2-2, with 13 bases identical to TRBD2. The CDR3 has 16 amino acids. J was trimmed by 5 bases and V by 7 bases; bases with no gene match: 8. Germline values: CDR1 SGHRS, CDR2 YFSETQ. The chain's CDR3 is CASRTSGSWETGELFF. Written as DNA, the CDR3 is TGCGCCAGCCGGACTAGCGGGAGTTGGGAGACCGGGGAGCTGTTTTTT.

The chain employs TRBV19 and TRBJ2-7; 9 positions match TRBD1. Germline assignment: CDR1 LNHDA and CDR2 SQIVND (reference sequence). Trimming at V came to 6 bases and at J to 5 bases, leaving 11 bases not matched to a gene. The CDR3 loop spans 15 amino acids. The CDR3 sequence is CASRTTGTGSHEQYF. The CDR3, as DNA: TGTGCCAGTAGAACCACCGGGACAGGGTCCCACGAGCAGTACTTC.

The chain couples TRBV12-5 to TRBJ2-2; D is perhaps TRBD2 (5 bases). V was trimmed by 1 base and J by 4 bases, leaving 13 bases between them. Germline V lookup: CDR1 LGHNT, CDR2 FRNRAP. The CDR3 contains 16 residues. CDR3: CASGLAGSGSTGELFF. The CDR3 DNA follows: TGTGCTAGTGGTTTGGCGGGCTCGGGAAGCACCGGGGAGCTGTTTTTT.

The CDR3 sequence is CASSSDTGNQPQHF. The CDR3 DNA reads as TGTGCCAGCAGCTCGGACACTGGCAATCAGCCCCAGCATTTT. The chain carries TRBV5-4 and TRBJ1-5, with D perhaps matching TRBD1 (5 bases). The germline gives CDR1 SGHNT, CDR2 YYREEE (reference sequence). This CDR3 comprises 14 residues. V dropped 3 bases and J dropped 2 bases, with 9 bases sitting between them.

The gene calls are TRBV29-1 and TRBJ2-5; maybe TRBD2 (6 bases). Trimming took off 0 bases at V and 1 base at J, with 15 bases between the two ends. The germline V gene has CDR1 SQVTM and CDR2 ANQGSEA. The CDR3 contains 16 residues. The CDR3 coding sequence is TGCAGCGTTGAAGATCTGTTCACGGGAGCCCAAGAGACCCAGTACTTC. This translates into CSVEDLFTGAQETQYF.

The chain is built from TRBV6-5 and TRBJ1-3, with D possibly being TRBD1 (6 bases). The CDR3 consists of 14 residues. Looked up from germline, CDR1 is MNHEY and CDR2 is SVGAGI. V shed 2 bases and J shed 4 bases, with 9 bases lying between them. This chain's CDR3 is CASSYAGAGNTIYF. CDR3 bases: TGTGCCAGCAGTTACGCAGGGGCCGGAAACACCATATATTTT.

The chain has TRBV6-6 and TRBJ2-1, with D tentatively TRBD1 (5 bases). The CDR3 is made up of 16 amino acids. Germline-derived CDR1 and CDR2 are MNHNY and SVGAGI (reference sequence). Deletions cut 0 bases from V and 7 bases from J, with 16 bases between. The CDR3 region has the DNA TGTGCCAGCAGTTACTCAATCCAGGGATCCCCTAATGAGCAGTTCTTC. Protein sequence: CASSYSIQGSPNEQFF.

This chain links TRBV28 with TRBJ1-6; TRBD1 matches at 7 bases. Trimming cost V 3 bases and J 4 bases; bases outside gene matches: 3. The V gene's germline CDR1 is MDHEN and CDR2 SYDVKM. The CDR3 consists of 15 residues. The CDR3 DNA follows: TGTGCCAGCAGTTTCCCGGGACAGTATAATTCACCCCTCCACTTT. The encoded protein is CASSFPGQYNSPLHF.

The rearrangement joins TRBV30 to TRBJ1-1; the D gene is possibly TRBD1 (6 bases). The ends were cut back, 1 base at V and 0 bases at J, with 9 bases in the middle. This CDR3 is 14 amino acids long. Germline CDR1 is GTSNPN and CDR2 is SVGIG (reference sequence). The CDR3 nucleotides are TGTGCCTGGAGTGCGGGACACCTGAACACTGAAGCTTTCTTT. This codes for CAWSAGHLNTEAFF.

The chain combines TRBV4-3 with TRBJ2-7; 10 bases line up with TRBD1. In germline, CDR1 is LGHNA, CDR2 YSLEER. V lost 5 bases and J lost 3; bases outside the gene matches: 7. This CDR3 is 15 amino acids long. Here the CDR3 reads CASSSGTGVYYEQYF. The CDR3 coding sequence is TGCGCCAGCAGCTCCGGGACAGGGGTCTACTACGAGCAGTACTTC.

The chain joins TRBV19 to TRBJ1-2; D perhaps matches TRBD1 (5 bases). The CDR3 consists of 14 residues. Trimming shortened V by 5 bases and J by 4 bases, and 14 bases separated the two germline ends. The germline V gene encodes CDR1 LNHDA and CDR2 SQIVND (reference sequence). The CDR3 loop is CASSYMGRGYGYTF. Here the CDR3 DNA reads TGTGCCAGTAGTTACATGGGGAGGGGCTATGGCTACACCTTC.

The chain carries TRBV7-9 and TRBJ1-1; a weak D match, TRBD1 (5 bases). CDR1 is SEHNR and CDR2 is FQNEAQ in the germline V gene (reference sequence). The ends were cut back, 1 base at V and 1 base at J, with 7 bases in the middle. The length of the CDR3 is 14 residues. The CDR3: CASSLVGPNTEAFF. The CDR3 DNA follows: TGTGCCAGCAGCTTAGTGGGGCCGAACACTGAAGCTTTCTTT. Combining the CDR3 with reference TRBV7-9 and TRBJ1-1 gives the whole variable domain DTGVSQNPRHKITKRGQNVTFRCDPISEHNRLYWYRQTLGQGPEFLTYFQNEAQLEKSRLLSDRFSAERPKGSFSTLEIQRTEQGDSAMYLCASSLVGPNTEAFFGQGTRLTVV.

The genes are TRBV4-2 and TRBJ2-7, with 8 nucleotides matching TRBD1. Germline V gives CDR1 LGHNA, CDR2 YNFKEQ. J gave up 3 bases and V 1 base, and 2 bases lay outside the gene matches. The CDR3 runs to 14 residues. The CDR3 reads CASSQVTGGYEQYF. Here the CDR3 DNA reads TGTGCCAGCAGCCAAGTAACAGGGGGCTACGAGCAGTACTTC.

The chain combines TRBV2 with TRBJ2-1; D perhaps matches TRBD1 (5 bases). The V gene's germline CDR1 is SNHLY and CDR2 FYNNEI. V dropped 1 base and J dropped 9 bases, with 10 bases sitting between them. CDR3 length: 13 amino acids. CDR3 amino acids: CASSEGGWGEQFF. CDR3 nucleotide sequence: TGTGCCAGCAGTGAAGGGGGCTGGGGTGAGCAGTTCTTC.

The chain has TRBV10-1 and TRBJ1-3; a weak D match, TRBD1 (6 bases). The CDR3 has 13 residues. The V and J ends lost 7 bases and 8 bases respectively, with 15 bases between them. Germline CDR1 is WNHNN and CDR2 is SYGVQD (reference sequence). In DNA form, the CDR3 reads TGCGCCAGCAAAACAGGGACATTGGACACCATATATTTT. Its translation is CASKTGTLDTIYF.

The CDR3, as DNA: TGTGCCAGCAGCCAAGGGACTAGCGGGAGCGATACGCAGTATTTT. Encoded protein: CASSQGTSGSDTQYF. V and J are TRBV5-4 and TRBJ2-3; 14 positions match TRBD2. Germline V gene data show CDR1 as SGHNT and CDR2 as YYREEE (reference sequence). The CDR3 covers 15 residues. The V and J ends lost 4 bases and 6 bases, in that order; junction bases with no gene match: 4. Full variable domain (rest looked up from reference TRBV5-4 and TRBJ2-3): ETGVTQSPTHLIKTRGQQVTLRCSSQSGHNTVSWYQQALGQGPQFIFQYYREEENGRGNFPPRFSGLQFPNYSSELNVNALELDDSALYLCASSQGTSGSDTQYFGPGTRLTVL.

This chain uses TRBV7-7 with TRBJ1-1, with D possibly matching TRBD1 (6 bases). Germline V lookup: CDR1 SSHAT, CDR2 FNYEAQ (reference sequence). The ends were cut back, 0 bases at V and 6 bases at J, with 8 bases in the middle. The CDR3 runs 13 residues. CDR3 region: CASSLAPGAEAFF. The CDR3 coding sequence is TGTGCCAGCAGCTTAGCCCCAGGGGCTGAAGCTTTCTTT.

For the CDR3, the DNA is TGTGCCAGCAGCTCGAGTCAGGGGGCTTTGGGAGAAAAACTGTTTTTT. Protein sequence: CASSSSQGALGEKLFF. The chain links TRBV11-2 to TRBJ1-4; TRBD1 matches at 8 bases. Germline V gives CDR1 SGHAT, CDR2 FQNNGV. J lost 8 bases, V lost 4 bases, and 12 bases had no gene match. This CDR3 spans 16 amino acids. The full variable domain, its missing parts supplied by reference TRBV11-2 and TRBJ1-4, is EAGVAQSPRYKIIEKRQSVAFWCNPISGHATLYWYQQILGQGPKLLIQFQNNGVVDDSQLPKDRFSAERLKGVDSTLKIQPAKLEDSAVYLCASSSSQGALGEKLFFGSGTQLSVL.

The chain couples TRBV7-2 to TRBJ2-1, with 8 nucleotides matching TRBD2. CDR1 is SGHTA, CDR2 FQGNSA, per germline. Trimming removed 7 bases from V and 0 bases from J; junction bases left unmatched: 2. The CDR3 covers 14 residues. CDR3 protein: CASKSGSSYNEQFF. The CDR3 nucleotides are TGTGCCAGCAAAAGCGGGAGCTCCTACAATGAGCAGTTCTTC.

The chain uses TRBV24-1 and TRBJ2-3, with D perhaps matching TRBD2 (6 bases). V lost 6 bases and J 6 bases, leaving 15 bases between the germline ends. CDR1 and CDR2 from the germline V gene are KGHDR and SFDVKD. The CDR3 loop spans 14 amino acids. The CDR3 DNA sequence: TGTGCCACCAGTCTCTCGGGGAGGCCCGATACGCAGTATTTT. Protein sequence: CATSLSGRPDTQYF.

This chain links TRBV3-1 (or the pseudogene TRBV3-2) with TRBJ2-2; D might be TRBD1 (6 bases). There are 14 residues in the CDR3. The germline gives CDR1 LGHDT, CDR2 YNNKEL (reference sequence). V was trimmed by 7 bases and J by 6 bases, leaving 15 bases between them. CDR3 DNA sequence: TGTGCCAGCAAACAGGGCCTAGCTCCCGGGGAGCTGTTTTTT. Translating gives CASKQGLAPGELFF.

CDR3 loop: CASSSPGQRARSYEQYF. Here the CDR3 DNA reads TGTGCCAGCAGTTCCCCCGGTCAGCGGGCGAGATCCTACGAGCAGTACTTC. This chain connects TRBV28 to TRBJ2-7, with a possible D match to TRBD2 (6 bases). Germline V lookup: CDR1 MDHEN, CDR2 SYDVKM. This CDR3 has 17 amino acids. The V end was cut by 4 bases, the J end by 1 base, with 20 bases between.

V usage is TRBV7-2 and J usage is TRBJ2-2; perhaps TRBD1 as D (6 bases). The CDR3 spans 16 residues. Germline CDR1 reads SGHTA; CDR2 reads FQGNSA. Trimming took off 1 base at V and 4 bases at J, with 13 bases between the two ends. CDR3 DNA: TGTGCCAGCAGCTTAGATTGGGGGCCGGGCACCGGGGAGCTGTTTTTT. Translating gives CASSLDWGPGTGELFF.

The gene calls are TRBV19 and TRBJ2-2, with TRBD2 matching over 8 bases. The CDR3 extends over 15 amino acids. Germline V gene sequence: CDR1 LNHDA, CDR2 SQIVND (reference sequence). V trimming: 7 bases; J trimming: 2 bases; junction bases outside the gene matches: 6. The CDR3 DNA sequence: TGTGCCAGTACCAAACTAGCGGATAACACCGGGGAGCTGTTTTTT. It yields the protein CASTKLADNTGELFF. The entire variable domain, with the rest obtained from reference TRBV19 and TRBJ2-2, is as follows: DGGITQSPKYLFRKEGQNVTLSCEQNLNHDAMYWYRQDPGQGLRLIYYSQIVNDFQKGDIAEGYSVSREKKESFPLTVTSAQKNPTAFYLCASTKLADNTGELFFGEGSRLTVL.

The chain links TRBV5-8 to TRBJ1-2; 8 nucleotides match TRBD1. The CDR3 totals 15 residues. The germline gives CDR1 SGHTS, CDR2 YDEGEE. The J segment lost 4 bases and the V segment lost 4 bases, leaving 9 bases of the junction unmatched. In nucleotides, the CDR3 is TGTGCCAGCAGCCAAATCACAGGGGGGGCCTATGGCTACACCTTC. Its translation is CASSQITGGAYGYTF.

V usage is TRBV5-1 and J usage is TRBJ2-3, with a tentative D call TRBD1 (5 bases). The CDR3 contains 14 residues. Trimming stripped 6 bases from V and 6 bases from J, with 17 bases between. Germline assignment: CDR1 SGHRS and CDR2 YFSETQ. The chain's CDR3 is CASNWQARVDTQYF. The DNA of the CDR3 is TGCGCCAGCAATTGGCAGGCCAGGGTTGATACGCAGTATTTT.

The chain carries TRBV3-1 (or the pseudogene TRBV3-2) and TRBJ1-2; the match to TRBD1 covers 8 bases. CDR1 and CDR2 from the germline V gene are LGHDT and YNNKEL (reference sequence). This CDR3 has 15 amino acids. After removal of 2 bases from V and 8 bases from J, the junction contained 10 bases not matched to a gene. The CDR3 region has the DNA TGTGCCAGCAGCCAACTCATAGGACAGGGAGAAGGCTACACCTTC. Protein: CASSQLIGQGEGYTF.